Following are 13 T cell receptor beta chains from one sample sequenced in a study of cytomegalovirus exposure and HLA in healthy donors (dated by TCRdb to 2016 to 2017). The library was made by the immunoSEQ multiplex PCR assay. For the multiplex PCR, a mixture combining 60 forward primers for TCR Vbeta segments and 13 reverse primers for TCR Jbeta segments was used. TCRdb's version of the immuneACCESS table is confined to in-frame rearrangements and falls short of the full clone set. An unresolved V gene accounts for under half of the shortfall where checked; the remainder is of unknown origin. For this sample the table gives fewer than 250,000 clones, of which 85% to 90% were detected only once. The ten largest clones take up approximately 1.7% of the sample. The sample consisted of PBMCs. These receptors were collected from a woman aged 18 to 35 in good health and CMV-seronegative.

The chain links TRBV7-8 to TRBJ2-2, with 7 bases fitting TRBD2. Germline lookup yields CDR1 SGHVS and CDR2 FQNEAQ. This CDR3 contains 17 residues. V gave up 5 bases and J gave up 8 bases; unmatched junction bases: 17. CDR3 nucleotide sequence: TGTGCCAGCAGCACCCCCCCTAGCGGCATCGTTGGGGGGGAGCTGTTTTTT. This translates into CASSTPPSGIVGGELFF.

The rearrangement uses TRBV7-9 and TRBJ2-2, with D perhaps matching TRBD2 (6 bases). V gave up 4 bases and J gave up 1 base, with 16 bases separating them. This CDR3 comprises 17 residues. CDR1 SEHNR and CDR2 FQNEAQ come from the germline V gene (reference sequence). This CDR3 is CASSYREAGRNTGELFF. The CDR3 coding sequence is TGTGCCAGCAGCTACCGTGAGGCGGGGAGGAACACCGGGGAGCTGTTTTTT.

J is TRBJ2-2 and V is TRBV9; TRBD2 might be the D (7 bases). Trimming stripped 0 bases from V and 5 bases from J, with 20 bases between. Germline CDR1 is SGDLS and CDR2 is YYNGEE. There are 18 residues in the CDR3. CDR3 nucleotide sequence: TGTGCCAGCAGCGTAGCCAGTCATGGGGGGGCAAGAACCGGGGAGCTGTTTTTT. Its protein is CASSVASHGGARTGELFF.

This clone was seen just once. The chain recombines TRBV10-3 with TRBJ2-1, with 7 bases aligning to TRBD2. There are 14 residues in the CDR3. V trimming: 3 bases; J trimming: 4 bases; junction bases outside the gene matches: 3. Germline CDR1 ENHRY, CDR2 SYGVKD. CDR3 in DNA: TGTGCCATCAGTGAAGGACTAGATTACAATGAGCAGTTCTTC. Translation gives CAISEGLDYNEQFF.

This CDR3 reads CASSLIQGTGHQPQHF. CDR3 coding DNA: TGTGCCAGCAGCTTAATCCAGGGGACAGGTCATCAGCCCCAGCATTTT. This chain connects TRBV7-9 to TRBJ1-5, with 8 bases identical to TRBD1. Germline lookup yields CDR1 SEHNR and CDR2 FQNEAQ (reference sequence). V shed 2 bases, J shed 5 bases, and the junction held 8 bases outside the gene matches. CDR3 size: 16 residues.

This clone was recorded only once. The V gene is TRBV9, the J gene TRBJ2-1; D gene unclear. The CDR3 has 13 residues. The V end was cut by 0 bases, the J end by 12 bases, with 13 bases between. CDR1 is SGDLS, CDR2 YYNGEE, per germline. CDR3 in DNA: TGTGCCAGCAGCGTAGGCAGCCTAGGCAGGCAGTTCTTC. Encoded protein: CASSVGSLGRQFF.

The CDR3 DNA is TGTGCCAGCAGCTTGGGGCAGGGTCTGAACACCATATATTTT. It specifies CASSLGQGLNTIYF. The rearrangement uses TRBV5-6 and TRBJ1-3, with a tentative D call TRBD1 (5 bases). The ends were cut back, 0 bases at V and 7 bases at J, with 11 bases in the middle. The CDR3 is 14 amino acids. The germline CDR1 and CDR2 sequences are SGHDT and YYEEEE. The full variable domain, with the rest looked up from reference TRBV5-6 and TRBJ1-3, is DAGVTQSPTHLIKTRGQQVTLRCSPKSGHDTVSWYQQALGQGPQFIFQYYEEEERQRGNFPDRFSGHQFPNYSSELNVNALLLGDSALYLCASSLGQGLNTIYFGEGSWLTVV.

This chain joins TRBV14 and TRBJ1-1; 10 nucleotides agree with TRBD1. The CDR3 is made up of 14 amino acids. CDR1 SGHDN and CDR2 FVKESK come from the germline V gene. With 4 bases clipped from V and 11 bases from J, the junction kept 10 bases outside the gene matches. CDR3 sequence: CASSLGTGAEGAFF. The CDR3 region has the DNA TGTGCCAGCAGCCTAGGGACAGGGGCAGAGGGTGCTTTCTTT.

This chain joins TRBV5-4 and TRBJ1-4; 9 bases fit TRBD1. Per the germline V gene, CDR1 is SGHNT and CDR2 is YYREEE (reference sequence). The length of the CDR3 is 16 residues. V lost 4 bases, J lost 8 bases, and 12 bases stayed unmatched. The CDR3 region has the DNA TGTGCCAGCAGCCCTGCTGCGACAGGGGGGAACGAAAAACTGTTTTTT. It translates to CASSPAATGGNEKLFF.

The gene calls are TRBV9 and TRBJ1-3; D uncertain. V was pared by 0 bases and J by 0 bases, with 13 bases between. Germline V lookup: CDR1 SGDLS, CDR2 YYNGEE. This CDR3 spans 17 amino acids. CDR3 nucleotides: TGTGCCAGCAGCGTAGGATCAGCGACGAGCTCTGGAAACACCATATATTTT. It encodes CASSVGSATSSGNTIYF.

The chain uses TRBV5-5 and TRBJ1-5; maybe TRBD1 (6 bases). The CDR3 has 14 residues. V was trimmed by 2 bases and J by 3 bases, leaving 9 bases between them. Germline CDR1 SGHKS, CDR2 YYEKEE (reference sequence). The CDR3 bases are TGTGCCAGCAGCTTATCAGGGGTCAATCAGCCCCAGCATTTT. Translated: CASSLSGVNQPQHF.

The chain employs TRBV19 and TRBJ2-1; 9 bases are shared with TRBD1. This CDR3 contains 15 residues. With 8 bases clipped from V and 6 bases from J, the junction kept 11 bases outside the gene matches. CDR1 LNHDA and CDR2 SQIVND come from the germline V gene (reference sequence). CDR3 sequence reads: CASEFGTGKCNEQFF. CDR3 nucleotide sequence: TGTGCCAGTGAGTTCGGGACAGGGAAGTGCAATGAGCAGTTCTTC.

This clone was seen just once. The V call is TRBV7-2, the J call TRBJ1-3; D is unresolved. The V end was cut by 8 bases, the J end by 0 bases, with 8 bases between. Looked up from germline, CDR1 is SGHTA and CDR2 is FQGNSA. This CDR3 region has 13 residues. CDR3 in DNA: TGTGCCAGCCACCAGGCCTCTGGAAACACCATATATTTT. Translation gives CASHQASGNTIYF.